This entry is about one TCR beta chain. Its specificity is not known. This PCR relied on a set of 60 Vbeta primers and 13 Jbeta primers. Only in-frame clones appear in the TCRdb table, and some are missing; sequencing was by immunoSEQ multiplex PCR. The sample has under 150,000 clones, 78% seen once; the top ten hold over 5%. Germline assignment: CDR1 MNHEY and CDR2 SMNVEV (reference sequence). The CDR3 is 12 residues long. This record comes from a study of cytomegalovirus exposure and HLA in healthy donors. Study-wide results and caveats: Data from an earlier analysis indicated that most TCR beta V segments were productive either about 87% or about 30% of the time. Serostatus for CMV was the only available immune exposure information. Associated with cytomegalovirus, according to the listing, were 150 to 200 TCR beta chains.

Sequenced: PBMCs. J is TRBJ2-5 and V is TRBV27; TRBD2 matches 7 bases. The DNA end is a closer match to TRBJ2-7, so the J assignment may be wrong. This clonotype was obtained from a woman aged 40 to 50 in good health and CMV-seronegative. CDR3 sequence reads: CASSGLGYEQYF. The CDR3 bases are TGTGCCAGCAGCGGACTAGGGTACGAGCAGTACTTC.